The rows below give T cell receptor beta chains drawn from one sample of a study of cytomegalovirus exposure and HLA in healthy donors. Here immunoSEQ multiplex PCR was the method, and the copy in TCRdb shows in-frame clones only, minus some. Among over 150,000 clones, over 70% were seen once, and the ten largest hold less than 4.5%. The material sequenced was PBMCs. All receptors come from a woman aged 55-70 years in good health and CMV-seropositive. CDR3s include the opening cysteine and the closing phenylalanine or tryptophan. The D gene is left open where the match is weak. Size is omitted from some rows. Given values are once, few, many or a class for expanded clones.

>TRBJ2-1|TRBV5-6|-|-
TGTGCCAGCAGCTTGGTTCAGGGTGGCAATGAGCAGTTCTTC
CASSLVQGGNEQFF
>TRBJ1-4|TRBV30|few|-
TGTGCCTGGAGTGTACGACGAGGGGAAAAACTGTTTTTT
CAWSVRRGEKLFF
>TRBJ2-7|TRBV5-1|-|TRBD1
TGCGCCAGCAGCTTGGCCAGGGACAGTATCTACGAGCAGTACTTC
CASSLARDSIYEQYF
>TRBJ2-2|TRBV28|few|TRBD2
TGTGTTGTAGCGGGACGCACCGGGGAGCTGTTTTTT
CVVAGRTGELFF
>TRBJ2-7|TRBV6-4|-|-
TGTGCCAGCAGTGACCGGGGCTACGAGCAGTACTTC
CASSDRGYEQYF
>TRBJ1-5|TRBV7-6|-|-
TGTGCCAGCAGCTCCTCCTATAACCAGCCCCAGCATTTT
CASSSSYNQPQHF
>TRBJ2-4|TRBV28|-|-
TGTGCCAGCAGGCCGCAGGGCCTCAAAAACATTCAGTACTTC
CASRPQGLKNIQYF
>TRBJ1-2|TRBV2|-|-
TGTGCCAGCACCCCCGGGCAGGGCTATGGCTACACCTTC
CASTPGQGYGYTF
>TRBJ2-1|TRBV19|-|-
TGTGCCAGCGGAGGGGCCAACTACAATGAGCAGTTCTTC
CASGGANYNEQFF
>TRBJ2-7|TRBV29-1|once|TRBD2
TGCAGCGTTGACAGGCTAGCGGGGGGATACGAGCAGTACTTC
CSVDRLAGGYEQYF
>TRBJ2-5|TRBV15|once|TRBD1
TGTGCCACCAGCAGAGATACCACAGGGGGCGAAGAGACCCAGTACTTC
CATSRDTTGGEETQYF
>TRBJ2-3|TRBV5-1|-|TRBD2
TGCGCCAGCAGCCCCCCCCAGACTAGCGGGAGTGATACGCAGTATTTT
CASSPPQTSGSDTQYF
>TRBJ2-7|TRBV4-2|once|TRBD2
TGTGCCAGCAGCCAAGGTCCTAACGAGCGGGGGCCCTCCTTC
CASSQGPNERGPSF
>TRBJ2-5|TRBV7-6|-|TRBD1
TGTGCCAGCAGCTTAGGATCGGCAGGGGGCTTGGAGACCCAGTACTTC
CASSLGSAGGLETQYF
>TRBJ1-4|TRBV2|-|TRBD1
TGTGCCAGCAGTGAAAGTTACCCGGACAGGGGGAATGAAAAACTGTTTTTT
CASSESYPDRGNEKLFF
>TRBJ2-5|TRBV5-1|-|TRBD1
TGCGCCAGCAGCTACCAGGGGGCAGAGACCCAGTACTTC
CASSYQGAETQYF
>TRBJ1-5|TRBV10-3|-|-
TGTGCCACCGCGGGTAGCAGGGGTAATCAGCCCCAGCATTTT
CATAGSRGNQPQHF
>TRBJ1-2|TRBV28|-|-
TGTGCCAGCAGTGAAGGACAGCTCTTAAGGGGCTACACCTTC
CASSEGQLLRGYTF
>TRBJ2-7|TRBV5-1|-|TRBD1
TGCGCCAGCAGCTTGACAGGGGGCCCCCCCTACGAGCAGTACTTC
CASSLTGGPPYEQYF
>TRBJ2-5|TRBV30|-|TRBD1
TGTGCCTGGAGTGTAGGGACAGGGGGCTATGAGACCCAGTACTTC
CAWSVGTGGYETQYF
>TRBJ2-1|TRBV5-6|-|TRBD2
TGTGCCAGCAGCCCCTTCGGACTAGCGAGAGATGAGCAGTTCTTC
CASSPFGLARDEQFF
>TRBJ2-1|TRBV19|-|-
TGTGCCAGTAGTATAGTTTCCGGGATTTTTAACAATGAGCAGTTCTTC
CASSIVSGIFNNEQFF
>TRBJ1-4|TRBV4-1|-|TRBD1
TGCGCCAGCAGCTTCGGTGCAGGGGGCAACGAAAAACTGTTTTTT
CASSFGAGGNEKLFF
>TRBJ1-5|TRBV5-4|-|TRBD1
TGTGCCAGCAGCTTGCAGGGGGCGGGTCAGCCCCAGCATTTT
CASSLQGAGQPQHF
>TRBJ2-5|TRBV5-8|-|-
TGTGCCAGCAGCCATCTGGCCCAAGAGACCCAGTACTTC
CASSHLAQETQYF
>TRBJ2-1|TRBV12-5|-|-
TGTGCTAGTGGTTTGCCACCCAAGCGCGGAAACAATGAGCAGTTCTTC
CASGLPPKRGNNEQFF
>TRBJ1-6|TRBV7-3|few|-
TGTGCCAGCAGCTTAGACACAGGGATGAATTCACCCCTCCACTTT
CASSLDTGMNSPLHF
>TRBJ1-1|TRBV6-1|-|-
TGTGCCAGCAGTGAAAGGAGGAACACTGAAGCTTTCTTT
CASSERRNTEAFF
>TRBJ2-3|TRBV7-9|-|TRBD1
TGTGCCAGCAGACGACAGGGGGTAACAGATACGCAGTATTTT
CASRRQGVTDTQYF
>TRBJ1-1|TRBV29-1|-|TRBD1
TGCAGCGTTGGTGTAGGGGGCTTGAACACTGAAGCTTTCTTT
CSVGVGGLNTEAFF
>TRBJ2-5|TRBV5-1|-|-
TGCGCCAGCAGCTGGGGGGGGACAGGCCAAGAGACCCAGTACTTC
CASSWGGTGQETQYF
>TRBJ1-5|TRBV7-2|-|-
TGTGCCAGCAGGCATTCCGGGACACTAAATCAGCCCCAGCATTTT
CASRHSGTLNQPQHF
>TRBJ1-1|TRBV11-3|-|TRBD1
TGTGCCAGCAGCGACTCGGACAGGGCAAGGACTGAAGCTTTCTTT
CASSDSDRARTEAFF
>TRBJ2-1|TRBV9|-|TRBD2
TGTGCCAGCAGCGTAGGGCCGGTAGCGGGACACAATGAGCAGTTCTTC
CASSVGPVAGHNEQFF
>TRBJ2-5|TRBV2|-|-
TGTGCCAGCAGTGAGAGTTATAGCTCGAATTTAGAGACCCAGTACTTC
CASSESYSSNLETQYF
>TRBJ1-5|TRBV5-1|-|TRBD1
TGCGCCAGCAGCCCCGGGACAGGGTTCAATCAGCCCCAGCATTTT
CASSPGTGFNQPQHF
>TRBJ1-5|TRBV28|-|-
TGTGCCAGCAGTTTACCACGAGATTATAGCAATCAGCCCCAGCATTTT
CASSLPRDYSNQPQHF
>TRBJ1-2|TRBV30|-|-
TGTGCCTGGAGTGTATCGAGGTTTCGGTATGGCTACACCTTC
CAWSVSRFRYGYTF
>TRBJ1-1|TRBV11-2|-|TRBD1
TGTGCCAGCAGTTCCGGGACAGGGCTTGAAGCTTTCTTT
CASSSGTGLEAFF
>TRBJ1-3|TRBV5-6|-|TRBD1
TGTGCCAGCAGCTTTGGACAGGGGGCGGCTGGAAACACCATATATTTT
CASSFGQGAAGNTIYF
>TRBJ2-1|TRBV7-3|-|TRBD2
TGTGCCAGCAGCTTAACTTTGCTGTTCGGCGGGAGGATGAATGAGCAGTTCTTC
CASSLTLLFGGRMNEQFF
>TRBJ2-7|TRBV21-1|once|-
TGTGCCAGCAGCAAAGGCGTACAGGGGAATACTACCTACGAGCAGTACTTC
CASSKGVQGNTTYEQYF
>TRBJ2-5|TRBV7-7|-|-
TGTGCCAGCGAGGGGGTGGGAAAGACCCAGTACTTC
CASEGVGKTQYF
>TRBJ1-2|TRBV6-5|-|TRBD1
TGTGCCAGCAGTTACTCGACAGGGTCCTTCTATGGCTACACCTTC
CASSYSTGSFYGYTF
>TRBJ2-5|TRBV18|-|-
TGTGCCAGCTCACCGCGAACAGGGTCCGGGGAGACCCAGTACTTC
CASSPRTGSGETQYF
>TRBJ1-4|TRBV6-5|few|-
TGTGCCAGCAGTGTCAAACCGAGGGCGGAAAAACTGTTTTTT
CASSVKPRAEKLFF
>TRBJ1-2|TRBV20-1|-|-
TGCAGTGTCAGGACAGTTTATGGCTACACCTTC
CSVRTVYGYTF
>TRBJ1-2|TRBV7-2|-|-
TGTGCCAGCAGCTTAGATTGGTCGGTAAACTATGGCTACACCTTC
CASSLDWSVNYGYTF
>TRBJ1-1|TRBV7-9|few|-
TGTGCCAGCAGCCCCCGGGGGATGAACACTGAAGCTTTCTTT
CASSPRGMNTEAFF